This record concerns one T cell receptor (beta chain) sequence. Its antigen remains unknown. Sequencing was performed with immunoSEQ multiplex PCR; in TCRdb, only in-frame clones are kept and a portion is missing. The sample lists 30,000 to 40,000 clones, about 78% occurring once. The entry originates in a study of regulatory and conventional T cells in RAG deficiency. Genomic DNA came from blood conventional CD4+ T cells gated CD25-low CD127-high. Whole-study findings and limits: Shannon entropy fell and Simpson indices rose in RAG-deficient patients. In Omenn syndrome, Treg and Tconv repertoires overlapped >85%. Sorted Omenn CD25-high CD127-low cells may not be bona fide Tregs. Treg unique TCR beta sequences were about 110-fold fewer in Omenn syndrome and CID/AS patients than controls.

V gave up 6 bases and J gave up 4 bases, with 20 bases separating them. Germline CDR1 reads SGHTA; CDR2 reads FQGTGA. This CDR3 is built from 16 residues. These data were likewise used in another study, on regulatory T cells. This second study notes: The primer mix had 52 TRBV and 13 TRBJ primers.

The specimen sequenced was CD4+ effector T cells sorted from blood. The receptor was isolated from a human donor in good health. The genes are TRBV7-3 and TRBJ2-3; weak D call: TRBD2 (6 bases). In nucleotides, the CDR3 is TGTGCCAGCAGTCGGGGGTCCTTCGGTGGGGCAGATACGCAGTATTTT. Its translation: CASSRGSFGGADTQYF.